The present TCR beta chain was sequenced within a study of tumor-infiltrating lymphocytes in oesophageal squamous cell carcinoma. TCRdb re-called the PCR reads through MiXCR, storing one row per CDR3 protein. Of just under 20,000 distinct CDR3 sequences in the sample, less than 45% were seen once. V lost 1 base and J lost 5, with 12 bases in between. This CDR3 comprises 15 residues. Germline CDR1 reads SGHTA; CDR2 reads FQGTGA. This clonotype showed up just a few times. The sequence came from a male donor with esophageal squamous cell carcinoma. What was sequenced was esophageal tumor tissue. The V gene is TRBV7-3, the J gene TRBJ2-1, with D perhaps matching TRBD2 (7 bases). The CDR3 protein is CASSLSRGANNEQFF. CDR3 bases: TGTGCCAGCAGCTTAAGTCGGGGGGCCAACAATGAGCAGTTCTTC.